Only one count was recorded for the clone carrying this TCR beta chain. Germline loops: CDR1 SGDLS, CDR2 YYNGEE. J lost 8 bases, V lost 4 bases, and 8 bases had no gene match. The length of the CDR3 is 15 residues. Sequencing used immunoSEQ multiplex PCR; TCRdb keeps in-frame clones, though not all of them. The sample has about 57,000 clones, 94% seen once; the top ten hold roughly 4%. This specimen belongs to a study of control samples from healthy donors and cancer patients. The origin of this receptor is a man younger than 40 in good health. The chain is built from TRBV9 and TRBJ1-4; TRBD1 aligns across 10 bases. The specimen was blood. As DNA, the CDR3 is TGTGCCAGCAGCCCGGTGGGGACAGGGGTGGAAAAACTGTTTTTT. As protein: CASSPVGTGVEKLFF.